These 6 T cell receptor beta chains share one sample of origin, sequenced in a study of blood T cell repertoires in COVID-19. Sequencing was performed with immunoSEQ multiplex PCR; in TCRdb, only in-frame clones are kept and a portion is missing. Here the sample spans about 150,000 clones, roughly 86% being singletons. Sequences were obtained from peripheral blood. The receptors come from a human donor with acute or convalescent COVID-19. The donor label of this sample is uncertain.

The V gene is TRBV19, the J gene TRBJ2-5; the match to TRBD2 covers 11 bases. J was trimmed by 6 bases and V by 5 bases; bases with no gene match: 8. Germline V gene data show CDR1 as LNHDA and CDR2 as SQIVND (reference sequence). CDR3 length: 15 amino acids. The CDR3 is CASSRTSGGTQTQYF. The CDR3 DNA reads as TGTGCCAGTAGTCGTACTAGCGGGGGTACTCAGACCCAGTACTTC.

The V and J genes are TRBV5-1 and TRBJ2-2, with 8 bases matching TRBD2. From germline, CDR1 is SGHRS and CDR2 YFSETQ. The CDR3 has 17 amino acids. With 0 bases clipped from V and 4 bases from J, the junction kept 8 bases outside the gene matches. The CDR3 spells CASSLAVAGGRTGELFF. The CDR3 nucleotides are TGCGCCAGCAGCTTGGCCGTCGCGGGGGGCCGCACCGGGGAGCTGTTTTTT.

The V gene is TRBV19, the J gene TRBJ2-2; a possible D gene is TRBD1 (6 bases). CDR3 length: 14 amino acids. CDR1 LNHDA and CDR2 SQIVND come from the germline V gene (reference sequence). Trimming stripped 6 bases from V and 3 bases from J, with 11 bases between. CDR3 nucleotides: TGTGCCAGTAGAAGGGGGATCGACACCGGGGAGCTGTTTTTT. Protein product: CASRRGIDTGELFF.

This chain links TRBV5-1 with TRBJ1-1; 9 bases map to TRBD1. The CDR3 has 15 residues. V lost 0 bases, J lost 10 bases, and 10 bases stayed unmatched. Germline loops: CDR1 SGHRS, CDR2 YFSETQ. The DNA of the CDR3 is TGCGCCAGCAGCTTGGAGGTCGGGACAGGGTCGGCAGCTTTCTTT. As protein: CASSLEVGTGSAAFF.

The CDR3 region is CASSLAQGLYEQYF. The CDR3 nucleotides are TGCGCCAGCAGCTTGGCACAGGGGCTCTACGAGCAGTACTTC. V usage is TRBV5-1 and J usage is TRBJ2-7, with 7 bases lining up with TRBD1. CDR1 and CDR2 from the germline V gene are SGHRS and YFSETQ. This CDR3 has 14 amino acids. The V segment lost 0 bases and the J segment 3 bases; nucleotides outside the gene matches: 3. The whole variable domain, filled in from reference TRBV5-1 and TRBJ2-7, reads KAGVTQTPRYLIKTRGQQVTLSCSPISGHRSVSWYQQTPGQGLQFLFEYFSETQRNKGNFPGRFSGRQFSNSRSEMNVSTLELGDSALYLCASSLAQGLYEQYFGPGTRLTVT.

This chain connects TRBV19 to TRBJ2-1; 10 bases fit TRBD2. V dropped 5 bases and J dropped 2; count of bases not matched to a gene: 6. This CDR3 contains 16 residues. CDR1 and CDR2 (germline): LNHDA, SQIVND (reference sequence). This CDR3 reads CASSQSGGAPYNEQFF. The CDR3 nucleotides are TGTGCCAGTAGTCAAAGCGGGGGGGCCCCCTACAATGAGCAGTTCTTC.